The present TCR beta chain was sequenced within a study of patients and donors after allogeneic stem cell transplantation. One entry per CDR3 protein results from TCRdb running MiXCR on the RT-PCR reads. The sample holds about 110,000 distinct CDR3 sequences; roughly 37% are singletons and the top ten take around 25%. The CDR3 loop spans 19 amino acids. V shed 2 bases, J shed 0 bases, and the junction held 7 bases outside the gene matches. Germline V gene data show CDR1 as KGHDR and CDR2 as SFDVKD. The specimen sequenced was blood, either unsorted or a sorted T cell fraction (not recorded which). This chain connects TRBV24-1 to TRBJ2-6, with 9 bases aligning to TRBD1. The clonotype comes from a human donor who was either an allogeneic HSCT recipient or a stem cell or donor lymphocyte infusion donor (not recorded which). It is not recorded whose cells these are; they may come from a transplant donor. DNA for the CDR3: TGTGCCACCAGTGATTCCCTCGGGACAGGGCTCTCTGGGGCCAACGTCCTGACTTTC. Protein product: CATSDSLGTGLSGANVLTF.